The 5 T cell receptor beta chains below were found in one sample sequenced in a study of cytomegalovirus exposure and HLA in healthy donors (dated by TCRdb to between 2016 and 2019). Library preparation employed the immunoSEQ multiplex PCR assay. For the multiplex PCR, a mixture combining 60 forward primers for TCR Vbeta segments and 13 reverse primers for TCR Jbeta segments was used. In its TCRdb copy, this immuneACCESS table keeps in-frame sequences only and misses some clones. Where compared with another copy, unresolved V genes explain less than half of these, and the others have no known cause. The sample table holds hundreds of thousands of clones, of which around 90% were seen once. Of the sample, more than 2% is held by the ten largest clones. What was sequenced was PBMCs. Source of these receptors: a woman aged 18-30 years in good health and CMV-seronegative.

Notes on this clone: The junction does not match germline at one end; this may be a read error. The chain links TRBV2 to TRBJ1-2; 7 bases line up with TRBD1. Looked up from germline, CDR1 is SNHLY and CDR2 is FYNNEI. This CDR3 region has 11 residues. CDR3 coding DNA: TGTGCCAGCAGTGAAGCGGGGACAGCGTACTTC. This codes for CASSEAGTAYF.

This chain joins TRBV4-1 and TRBJ2-7, with 10 positions matching TRBD1. Losses at the gene ends were 0 bases for V and 4 bases for J; bases not matched to a gene: 6. Looked up from germline, CDR1 is MGHRA and CDR2 is YSYEKL. The length of the CDR3 is 16 residues. The CDR3 sequence is CASSQDLRDRGYEQYF. The CDR3 region has the DNA TGCGCCAGCAGCCAAGATCTACGGGACAGGGGATACGAGCAGTACTTC.

The gene calls are TRBV2 and TRBJ1-5; 9 bases map to TRBD1. The CDR3 consists of 15 residues. CDR1 and CDR2 from the germline V gene are SNHLY and FYNNEI. V shed 6 bases, J shed 4 bases, and the junction held 7 bases outside the gene matches. CDR3 in DNA: TGTGCCAGCAGCCGAGGGACAGGGTCTAATCAGCCCCAGCATTTT. This translates into CASSRGTGSNQPQHF.

This clone came up once. The chain employs TRBV7-9 and TRBJ1-3; D ambiguous. Germline loops: CDR1 SEHNR, CDR2 FQNEAQ (reference sequence). V was clipped by 4 bases and J by 0 bases, with 13 bases between them. The CDR3 contains 16 residues. The CDR3 nucleotides are TGTGCCAGCAGCTCCCCGGGGTTTAGCTCTGGAAACACCATATATTTT. Translated, it gives CASSSPGFSSGNTIYF.

This clone was recorded a few times. The chain has TRBV7-9 and TRBJ2-1; no definite D call. Per germline, CDR1 SEHNR and CDR2 FQNEAQ (reference sequence). The CDR3 loop spans 13 amino acids. Trimming left V 3 bases short and J 0 bases short, with 3 bases between. CDR3 nucleotide sequence: TGTGCCAGCAGCTTGAGCTCCTACAATGAGCAGTTCTTC. It yields the protein CASSLSSYNEQFF.